These 18 T cell receptor beta chains were all obtained from the same sample, sequenced in a study of Tregs in tolerant kidney transplant recipients. Data came from immunoSEQ multiplex PCR; TCRdb stores just in-frame clones and leaves some out. The sample records about 69,000 clones, about 89% being singletons. The source was CD4+ T cells from blood, collected before the transplant. The origin of the receptors is a human donor who received a combined kidney and bone marrow transplant.

Ten or more counts support this clone. The genes are TRBV29-1 and TRBJ2-7; TRBD1 agrees at 12 bases. Trimming cost V 6 bases and J 6 bases; bases outside gene matches: 9. Germline lookup yields CDR1 SQVTM and CDR2 ANQGSEA. The length of the CDR3 is 14 residues. CDR3 sequence: CSVFTGTGGFEQYF. CDR3 DNA: TGCAGCGTCTTTACCGGGACAGGGGGCTTCGAGCAGTACTTC.

This sequence joins TRBV9 and TRBJ2-1, with 9 bases identical to TRBD2. CDR1 is SGDLS, CDR2 YYNGEE, per germline. The CDR3 is 15 amino acids. V was clipped by 2 bases and J by 8 bases; unmatched bases: 8. The CDR3 is CASSVSGSAIDEQFF. The DNA of the CDR3 is TGTGCCAGCAGCGTTAGCGGGAGTGCTATAGATGAGCAGTTCTTC.

The chain recombines TRBV13 with TRBJ1-1, with 7 nucleotides matching TRBD1. Germline V gives CDR1 PRHDT, CDR2 FYEKMQ (reference sequence). This CDR3 spans 13 amino acids. V shed 5 bases and J 3 bases; nucleotides not matched to a gene: 3. In DNA, the CDR3 is TGTGCCAGCAGCGGCAGGGGGTACACTGAAGCTTTCTTT. It translates to CASSGRGYTEAFF.

The rearrangement links TRBV28 to TRBJ1-2; the match to TRBD1 covers 7 bases. Germline V gene lookup returns CDR1 MDHEN and CDR2 SYDVKM. This CDR3 has 15 residues. Germline trimming cut 5 bases from V and 10 bases from J; bases unmatched to any gene: 16. The CDR3 sequence: CASSQIRQGRKDYTF. The CDR3 nucleotides are TGTGCCAGCAGTCAAATCCGACAGGGAAGGAAGGACTACACCTTC.

This clone was observed once. The J gene is TRBJ1-2, the V gene TRBV11-2; D is unresolved. Trimming left V 1 base short and J 4 bases short, with 7 bases between. Germline V gives CDR1 SGHAT, CDR2 FQNNGV. CDR3 length: 13 residues. CDR3 residues: CASSLAGSYGYTF. The DNA for the CDR3 is TGTGCCAGCAGCTTAGCAGGTAGCTATGGCTACACCTTC.

V usage is TRBV10-3 and J usage is TRBJ2-7; 8 nucleotides agree with TRBD1. V shed 6 bases and J 4 bases; nucleotides not matched to a gene: 8. This CDR3 has 14 residues. The germline gives CDR1 ENHRY, CDR2 SYGVKD. CDR3 amino acids: CAISSGTGAYEQYF. The CDR3 nucleotides are TGTGCCATCAGCTCCGGGACAGGAGCATACGAGCAGTACTTC.

The chain combines TRBV5-1 with TRBJ2-3; 12 nucleotides line up with TRBD2. The germline gives CDR1 SGHRS, CDR2 YFSETQ. V lost 3 bases, J lost 7 bases, and 15 bases stayed unmatched. The CDR3 is 18 amino acids. CDR3 sequence reads: CASSSTPGLAGRSHTQYF. The CDR3 DNA reads TGCGCCAGCAGCTCGACCCCGGGACTAGCGGGTAGATCTCATACGCAGTATTTT.

This chain connects TRBV28 to TRBJ1-2; 7 bases align to TRBD1. CDR3 length: 14 amino acids. The V gene end was trimmed by 4 bases and the J gene end by 3 bases; junction bases not matched to a gene: 5. Looked up from germline, CDR1 is MDHEN and CDR2 is SYDVKM. The CDR3 loop reads CASSSGDRDYGYTF. In nucleotides, the CDR3 is TGTGCCAGCAGTTCCGGAGACAGGGACTATGGCTACACCTTC.

This sequence joins TRBV28 and TRBJ1-2; D ambiguous. Trimming took off 4 bases at V and 7 bases at J, with 10 bases between the two ends. The CDR3 extends over 12 amino acids. Germline loops: CDR1 MDHEN, CDR2 SYDVKM. CDR3 coding DNA: TGTGCCAGCAGTTCACGGACTTTTGGCTACACCTTC. Residues: CASSSRTFGYTF.

J is TRBJ2-7 and V is TRBV2; TRBD1 might be the D (6 bases). The CDR3 is 11 amino acids. Trimming removed 10 bases at V and 6 bases at J, with 13 bases between. Germline-derived CDR1 and CDR2 are SNHLY and FYNNEI. This CDR3 is CATGQKGEQYF. In DNA form, the CDR3 reads TGTGCCACCGGACAGAAGGGCGAGCAGTACTTC.

The CDR3 DNA is TGTGCCAGCAGTGGGGACAGAGGTTATCAAAAACTGTTTTTT. Amino acids: CASSGDRGYQKLFF. This chain links TRBV2 with TRBJ1-4; 7 bases fit TRBD1. Germline V CDR1 and CDR2: SNHLY, FYNNEI. The CDR3 runs 14 residues. After removal of 4 bases from V and 9 bases from J, the junction contained 8 bases not matched to a gene.

J is TRBJ1-2 and V is TRBV7-9, with 8 bases that match TRBD1. Germline CDR1 SEHNR, CDR2 FQNEAQ (reference sequence). The CDR3 sequence is 12 residues long. With V trimmed by 3 bases and J by 8 bases, 2 bases remained unmatched. CDR3 in amino acids: CASSLTGDGYTF. As DNA, the CDR3 is TGTGCCAGCAGCTTGACAGGGGACGGCTACACCTTC.

The V and J genes are TRBV7-8 and TRBJ1-1; D is unclear. This CDR3 contains 15 residues. V shed 3 bases and J shed 5 bases, with 16 bases lying between them. Germline V CDR1 and CDR2: SGHVS, FQNEAQ. The DNA of the CDR3 is TGTGCCAGCAGCTTTGGCGGAGACTGGAGGACTGAAGCTTTCTTT. This codes for CASSFGGDWRTEAFF.

The chain is built from TRBV4-2 and TRBJ2-2, with a tentative D call TRBD1 (5 bases). The V end lost 1 base, the J end lost 0 bases, and 24 bases lay between the germline ends. The CDR3 runs to 21 residues. Germline loops: CDR1 LGHNA, CDR2 YNFKEQ. CDR3 residues: CASSQVFTRSVQASNTGELFF. The DNA for the CDR3 is TGTGCCAGCAGCCAAGTCTTTACGCGGTCGGTACAGGCCTCGAACACCGGGGAGCTGTTTTTT.

This chain uses TRBV19 with TRBJ1-5; 7 bases fit TRBD1. The germline gives CDR1 LNHDA, CDR2 SQIVND (reference sequence). CDR3 length: 15 amino acids. V trimming: 4 bases; J trimming: 3 bases; junction bases outside the gene matches: 6. The CDR3 bases are TGTGCCAGTAGTAGGATGACAGGGACCAATCAGCCCCAGCATTTT. Protein product: CASSRMTGTNQPQHF.

The CDR3 DNA reads as TGTGCCAGAAGCAGGGACAGGAGTGGAAACACCATATATTTT. This gives the protein CARSRDRSGNTIYF. The chain joins TRBV5-3 to TRBJ1-3; 8 positions agree with TRBD1. TRBV5-3 is designated an ORF whose function remains uncertain. Losses at the gene ends were 4 bases for V and 3 bases for J; bases not matched to a gene: 3. The CDR3 sequence is 14 residues long.

This clone was seen a single time. V usage is TRBV10-3 and J usage is TRBJ1-5, with 8 nucleotides matching TRBD1. The CDR3 is made up of 17 amino acids. The V and J ends lost 5 bases and 4 bases, in that order; junction bases with no gene match: 13. Germline lookup yields CDR1 ENHRY and CDR2 SYGVKD. The CDR3 sequence is CAISSDLGQGANQPQHF. DNA of the CDR3: TGTGCCATCAGTTCCGACCTAGGACAGGGAGCTAATCAGCCCCAGCATTTT.

The rearrangement links TRBV4-3 to TRBJ2-7, with 8 positions matching TRBD1. The germline gives CDR1 LGHNA, CDR2 YSLEER. J gave up 4 bases and V 1 base, and 9 bases lay outside the gene matches. This CDR3 spans 16 amino acids. The CDR3 sequence: CASSQVQGAMQYEQYF. DNA of the CDR3: TGCGCCAGCAGCCAAGTGCAGGGGGCAATGCAGTACGAGCAGTACTTC.